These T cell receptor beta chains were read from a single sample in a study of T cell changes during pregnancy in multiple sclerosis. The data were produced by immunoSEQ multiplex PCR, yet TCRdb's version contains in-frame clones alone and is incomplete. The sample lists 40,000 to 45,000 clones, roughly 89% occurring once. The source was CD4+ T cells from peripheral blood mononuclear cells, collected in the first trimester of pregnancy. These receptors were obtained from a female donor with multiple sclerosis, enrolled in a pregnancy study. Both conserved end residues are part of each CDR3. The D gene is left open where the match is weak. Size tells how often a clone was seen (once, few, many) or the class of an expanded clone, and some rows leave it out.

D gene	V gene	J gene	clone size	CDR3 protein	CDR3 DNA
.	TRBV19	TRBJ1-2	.	CASTRVASGGYTF	TGTGCCAGTACCCGGGTCGCTTCGGGTGGCTACACCTTC
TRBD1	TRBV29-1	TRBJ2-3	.	CSVRTGDTQYF	TGCAGCGTCCGGACAGGGGATACGCAGTATTTT
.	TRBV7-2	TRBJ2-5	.	CASSPGLAGETQYF	TGTGCCAGCAGCCCTGGACTGGCGGGGGAGACCCAGTACTTC
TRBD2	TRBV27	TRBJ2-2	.	CASSSGRNTGELFF	TGTGCCAGCAGTAGCGGGAGGAACACCGGGGAGCTGTTTTTT
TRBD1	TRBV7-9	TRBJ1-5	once	CASSPDRAGDQPQHF	TGTGCCAGCAGCCCGGACAGGGCTGGAGATCAGCCCCAGCATTTT
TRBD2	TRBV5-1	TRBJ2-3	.	CASSLALAETDTQYF	TGCGCCAGCAGCTTGGCACTAGCGGAGACAGATACGCAGTATTTT
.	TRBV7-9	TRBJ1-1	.	CASSEPVGRGNTEAFF	TGTGCCAGCAGCGAGCCTGTAGGCAGGGGGAACACTGAAGCTTTCTTT
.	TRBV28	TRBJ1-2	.	CASSLQRIGYTF	TGTGCCAGCAGTTTACAGAGGATTGGCTACACCTTC
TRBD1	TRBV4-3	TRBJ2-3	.	CASSQFFRGQRDTQYF	TGCGCCAGCAGCCAATTCTTCAGGGGGCAGAGAGATACGCAGTATTTT
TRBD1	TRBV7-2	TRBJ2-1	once	CASSSVSGQVSRFYNEQFF	TGTGCCAGCAGCTCCGTTTCAGGACAGGTTTCAAGATTCTACAATGAGCAGTTCTTC
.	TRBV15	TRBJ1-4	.	CATSRDLPTAGEKLFF	TGTGCCACCAGCAGAGATCTCCCGACGGCGGGTGAAAAACTGTTTTTT
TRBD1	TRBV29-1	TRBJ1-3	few	CSVDGTGTGNTIYF	TGCAGCGTTGACGGGACAGGGACTGGAAACACCATATATTTT
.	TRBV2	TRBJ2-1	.	CATSSQGSNEQFF	TGTGCCACTTCCTCACAGGGAAGCAATGAGCAGTTCTTC
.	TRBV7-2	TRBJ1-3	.	CASGTRGSAIYF	TGTGCCAGCGGGACAAGGGGTTCAGCCATATATTTT
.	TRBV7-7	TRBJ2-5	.	CASSLTAQETQYF	TGTGCCAGCAGCTTAACAGCCCAAGAGACCCAGTACTTC
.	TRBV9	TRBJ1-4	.	CASSPRDIATNEKLFF	TGTGCCAGCAGCCCGCGAGACATCGCAACTAATGAAAAACTGTTTTTT
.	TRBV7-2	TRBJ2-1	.	CASRSGSSYNEQFF	TGTGCCAGCAGGAGCGGCAGCTCCTACAATGAGCAGTTCTTC
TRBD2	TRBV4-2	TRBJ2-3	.	CASSQDLTGGVNTQYF	TGTGCCAGCAGCCAAGATCTAACGGGAGGGGTGAATACGCAGTATTTT
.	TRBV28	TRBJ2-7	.	CASRSGTDYEQYF	TGTGCCAGCAGGTCCGGGACTGACTACGAGCAGTACTTC
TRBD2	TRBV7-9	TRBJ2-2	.	CASSLVAGLNTGELFF	TGTGCCAGCAGCCTCGTAGCGGGACTGAACACCGGGGAGCTGTTTTTT
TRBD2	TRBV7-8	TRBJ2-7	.	CASSSVREGLYEQYF	TGTGCCAGCAGCTCGGTGCGGGAGGGCCTGTACGAGCAGTACTTC
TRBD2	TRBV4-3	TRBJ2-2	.	CASSQFRDSGGATGELFF	TGCGCCAGCAGCCAGTTCCGCGATAGCGGGGGGGCCACCGGGGAGCTGTTTTTT
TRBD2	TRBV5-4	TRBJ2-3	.	CASSSGLAVPTDTQYF	TGTGCCAGCAGCTCGGGACTAGCGGTACCCACAGATACGCAGTATTTT
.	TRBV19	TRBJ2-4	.	CASSMSLEDIQYF	TGTGCCAGTAGTATGTCCCTCGAGGACATTCAGTACTTC
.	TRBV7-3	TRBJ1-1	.	CASSLKGTMNTEAFF	TGTGCCAGCAGCTTAAAAGGGACAATGAACACTGAAGCTTTCTTT
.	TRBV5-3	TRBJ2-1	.	CARCPSGMYNEQFF	TGTGCCAGATGTCCATCAGGGATGTACAATGAGCAGTTCTTC
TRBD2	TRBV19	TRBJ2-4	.	CASGPRSSGSGGPVAKNIQYF	TGTGCCAGCGGACCCCGTAGTAGCGGGAGTGGGGGGCCTGTAGCCAAAAACATTCAGTACTTC
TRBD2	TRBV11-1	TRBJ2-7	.	CASSVREDSYEQYF	TGTGCCAGCAGCGTACGGGAGGATTCCTACGAGCAGTACTTC
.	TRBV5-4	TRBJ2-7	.	CASSSPRGPYEQYF	TGTGCCAGCAGCTCCCCCAGGGGTCCCTACGAGCAGTACTTC
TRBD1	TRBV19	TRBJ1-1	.	CASMVRQGGTEAFF	TGTGCCAGTATGGTCCGGCAGGGGGGTACTGAAGCTTTCTTT
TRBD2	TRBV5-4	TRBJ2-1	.	CASSPGTSGYNEQFF	TGTGCCAGCAGCCCCGGGACTAGCGGCTACAATGAGCAGTTCTTC
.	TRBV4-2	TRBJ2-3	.	CASSQSLREPDTQYF	TGTGCCAGCAGCCAATCCTTACGGGAACCAGATACGCAGTATTTT
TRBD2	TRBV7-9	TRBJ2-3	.	CASSLVLASGRTDTQYF	TGTGCCAGCAGCTTAGTTCTGGCTAGCGGGAGAACAGATACGCAGTATTTT
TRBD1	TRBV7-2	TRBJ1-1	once	CASSLTGTGGTEAFF	TGTGCCAGCAGCTTAACCGGGACAGGGGGTACTGAAGCTTTCTTT
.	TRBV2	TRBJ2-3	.	CASRVGSSTDTQYF	TGTGCCAGCAGGGTGGGGAGTAGCACAGATACGCAGTATTTT
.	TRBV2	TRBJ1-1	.	CASDDRSRAFF	TGTGCCAGCGATGACAGGTCGCGGGCTTTCTTT
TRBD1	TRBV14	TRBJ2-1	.	CASSQGRQGIYNEQFF	TGTGCCAGCAGCCAAGGCCGACAGGGGATCTACAATGAGCAGTTCTTC
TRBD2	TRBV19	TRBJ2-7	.	CASSTPGAGVSYEQYF	TGTGCCAGTAGTACCCCCGGAGCGGGAGTATCCTACGAGCAGTACTTC
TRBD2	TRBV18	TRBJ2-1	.	CASSPGTSFGEQFF	TGTGCCAGCTCACCCGGGACTAGTTTTGGTGAGCAGTTCTTC
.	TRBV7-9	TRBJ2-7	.	CASSWGGHKEQYF	TGTGCCAGCAGCTGGGGGGGGCATAAGGAGCAGTACTTC
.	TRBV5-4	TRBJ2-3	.	CASSYNTDTQYF	TGTGCCAGCAGCTACAACACAGATACGCAGTATTTT
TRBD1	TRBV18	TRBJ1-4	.	CASSRDRGNEKLFF	TGTGCCAGCTCACGGGACAGGGGAAATGAAAAACTGTTTTTT
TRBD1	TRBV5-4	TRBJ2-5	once	CASSPRTGGMKTQYF	TGTGCCAGCAGCCCCCGGACAGGGGGCATGAAGACCCAGTACTTC
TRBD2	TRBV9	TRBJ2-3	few	CASSVAPASGRADTQYF	TGTGCCAGCAGCGTAGCTCCCGCTAGCGGGAGAGCAGATACGCAGTATTTT
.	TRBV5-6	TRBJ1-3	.	CASSLIGRGRVNSGNTIYF	TGTGCCAGCAGCTTGATTGGCAGGGGCCGTGTTAACTCTGGAAACACCATATATTTT
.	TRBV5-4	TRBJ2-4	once	CASSSGLLKNIQYF	TGTGCCAGCAGCTCCGGACTCCTTAAAAACATTCAGTACTTC
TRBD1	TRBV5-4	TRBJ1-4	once	CASSWTGRNEKLFF	TGTGCCAGCAGCTGGACAGGGAGGAATGAAAAACTGTTTTTT
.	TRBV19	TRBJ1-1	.	CASSIFRGTEAFF	TGTGCCAGTAGTATTTTTCGAGGGACTGAAGCTTTCTTT
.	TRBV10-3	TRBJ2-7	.	CAISPGQLYEQYF	TGTGCCATCAGCCCAGGACAGCTCTACGAGCAGTACTTC
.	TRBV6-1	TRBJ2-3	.	CASSEASAASTDTQYF	TGTGCCAGCAGTGAAGCGTCAGCGGCAAGCACAGATACGCAGTATTTT
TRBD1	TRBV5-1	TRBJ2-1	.	CASSFGGRQGVNEQFF	TGCGCCAGCAGCTTTGGGGGCAGGCAGGGGGTGAATGAGCAGTTCTTC
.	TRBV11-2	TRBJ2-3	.	CASSLAGNAADTQYF	TGTGCCAGCAGCTTAGCAGGGAATGCGGCAGATACGCAGTATTTT
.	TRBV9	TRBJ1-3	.	CASSPSPRALAGNTIYF	TGTGCCAGCAGCCCTAGTCCGAGGGCTTTGGCTGGAAACACCATATATTTT
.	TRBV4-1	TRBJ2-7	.	CASSQVSGQSYEQYF	TGCGCCAGCAGCCAAGTATCTGGACAGAGCTACGAGCAGTACTTC
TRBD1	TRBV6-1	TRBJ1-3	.	CASSETGLWGNTIYF	TGTGCCAGCAGTGAGACAGGGCTGTGGGGAAACACCATATATTTT